This section outlines one T cell receptor beta chain sequence together with its context. Its cognate antigen is unknown. These data belong to a study of spatial heterogeneity in lung cancer. Time point given: sample taken at primary tumor resection. Whole RNA came from tumor, nontumor lung or frozen PBMC and was sequenced without being sorted. TCRdb itself ran the 5' RACE reads through MiXCR, one entry per CDR3 protein. This sample yields roughly 79,000 distinct CDR3 sequences, of which about 12% are seen a single time; 3.5% to 5.5% belongs to the top ten. Germline V gives CDR1 SQVTM, CDR2 ANQGSEA. Trimming removed 5 bases at V and 4 bases at J, with 8 bases between. This CDR3 has 12 amino acids. General observations from the study: Blood carried ubiquitous expanded tumor TCRs more at resection than follow-up.

This TCR came from a male donor with early-stage non-small cell lung cancer. Sequenced here: PBMCs, sampled at surgery. V usage is TRBV29-1 and J usage is TRBJ1-4, with D uncertain. In DNA, the CDR3 is TGCAGCGTTAGGACGAGTAATGAAAAACTGTTTTTT. It encodes CSVRTSNEKLFF.